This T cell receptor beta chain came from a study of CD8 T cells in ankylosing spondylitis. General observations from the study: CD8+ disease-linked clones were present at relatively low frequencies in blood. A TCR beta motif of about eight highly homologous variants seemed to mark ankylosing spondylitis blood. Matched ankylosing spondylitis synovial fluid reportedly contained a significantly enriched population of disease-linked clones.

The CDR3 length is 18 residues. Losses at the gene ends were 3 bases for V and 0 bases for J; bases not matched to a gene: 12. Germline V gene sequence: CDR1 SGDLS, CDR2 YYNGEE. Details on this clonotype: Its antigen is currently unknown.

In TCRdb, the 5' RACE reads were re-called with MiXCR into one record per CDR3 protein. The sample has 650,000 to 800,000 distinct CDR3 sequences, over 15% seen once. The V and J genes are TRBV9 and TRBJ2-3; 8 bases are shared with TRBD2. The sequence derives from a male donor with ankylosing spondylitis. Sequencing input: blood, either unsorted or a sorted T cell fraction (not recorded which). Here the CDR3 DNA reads TGTGCCAGCAGCGCTGGGACTAGTCCGGGACGGAGCACAGATACGCAGTATTTT. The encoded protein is CASSAGTSPGRSTDTQYF.